This T cell receptor (beta chain) was obtained from a study of beta chain features in type 1 diabetes. Study-level findings and limits: The study found moderately but significantly shorter TCRB CDR3s in all four CD4+ subsets of Type 1 diabetes patients.

Concerning this clone: Its antigen is currently unknown.

The entirety of the isolated RNA underwent reverse transcription, so expressed TCRB transcripts were sequenced. The data were produced by immunoSEQ multiplex PCR, yet TCRdb's version contains in-frame clones alone and is incomplete. Seen here are approximately 150,000 clones, around 8.8% observed once, and the top ten hold approximately 0.7%. Sequenced: central memory CD4+ T cells from blood. The clonotype was recovered from a man aged 25-45 years with type 1 diabetes.

DNA for the CDR3: TGTGCCAGCTCACCGGCGGGAGAGACCCAGTACTTC. Its protein is CASSPAGETQYF. The rearrangement joins TRBV9 to TRBJ2-5; TRBD2 might be the D (5 bases). The CDR3 is 12 amino acids. Germline lookup yields CDR1 SGDLS and CDR2 YYNGEE. Deletions cut 7 bases from V and 4 bases from J, with 11 bases between.